What follows are 10 T cell receptor beta chains derived from one specimen sequenced in a study of regulatory T cells in long-lasting Graves disease (dated by TCRdb to 2020 to 2023). Libraries were built with multiplex PCR. Sequencer: Illumina HiSeq 4000. TCR beta libraries were built with iRepertoire HTBI primers and Arm-PCR amplification of CDR3 regions. TCRdb reprocessing: public reads trimmed at Q25 with fastp, clones called with MiXCR, in-frame beta chains kept. Under each unique CDR3 protein, matching rows form one entry showing the most common genes and DNA. The sample includes about 450,000 distinct CDR3 sequences, with 15% to 20% observed a single time. The ten biggest clones cover about 10% of the sample. Per the publication, the time point label means: newly diagnosed GD, antithyroid drugs for less than 3 months. For both TCR sequencing and RNA sequencing, RNA was extracted from PBMCs using TRIzol.

The data also belong to a second study, concerning T cells in Graves' hyperthyroidism and ophthalmopathy.

The source was peripheral blood mononuclear cells (PBMCs), collected at new diagnosis, from a patient treated with antithyroid drugs. The source is a woman aged 25 to 45 with Graves disease. Donor details come from another sample of the same person, matched by shared clones.

This clonotype was detected many times. The genes are TRBV29-1 and TRBJ2-5, with a weak D call TRBD1 (5 bases). The germline gives CDR1 SQVTM, CDR2 ANQGSEA. The V and J ends lost 7 bases and 7 bases respectively, with 10 bases between them. CDR3 size: 10 residues. This chain's CDR3 is CSGVQGTQYF. CDR3 DNA sequence: TGCAGCGGGGTCCAGGGGACCCAGTACTTC.

This clonotype was seen ten or more times. The rearrangement joins TRBV12-3 or TRBV12-4 to TRBJ2-5; D is perhaps TRBD1 (5 bases). The DNA end lines up better with TRBJ2-1; the J call may be wrong. The CDR3 contains 14 residues. The CDR3, as DNA: TGTGCCAGCAGGCCTACCTCGACAGCAACGGAGCAGTTCTTC. Translation: CASRPTSTATEQFF.

The V and J genes are TRBV20-1 and TRBJ2-1; 10 positions agree with TRBD2. Germline CDR1 DFQATT, CDR2 SNEGSKA (reference sequence). CDR3 length equals 15 residues. V shed 3 bases, J shed 7 bases, and the junction held 9 bases outside the gene matches. The CDR3 sequence is CSARQASGSRNEQFF. CDR3 DNA sequence: TGCAGTGCTAGGCAAGCTAGCGGGAGTCGGAATGAGCAGTTCTTC.

The chain links TRBV7-9 to TRBJ2-1, with D possibly TRBD1 on 5 matching bases. Trimming stripped 10 bases from V and 0 bases from J, with 16 bases between. The CDR3 has 15 amino acids. Germline V gene data show CDR1 as SEHNR and CDR2 as FQNEAQ (reference sequence). As DNA, the CDR3 is TGTGCCACCCCAGGGCCCCCGAGCTCCTACAATGAGCAGTTCTTC. This codes for CATPGPPSSYNEQFF.

This clonotype was seen repeatedly, ten times or more. The chain employs TRBV28 and TRBJ2-1, with TRBD2 matching over 8 bases. CDR1 and CDR2 from the germline V gene are MDHEN and SYDVKM. This CDR3 has 14 amino acids. The V gene end was trimmed by 8 bases and the J gene end by 8 bases; junction bases not matched to a gene: 11. The CDR3 protein is CASLRLASRHEQFF. CDR3 coding DNA: TGTGCCAGCCTTCGACTAGCGAGCAGACATGAGCAGTTCTTC. The whole variable domain, remainder taken from reference TRBV28 and TRBJ2-1, is DVKVTQSSRYLVKRTGEKVFLECVQDMDHENMFWYRQDPGLGLRLIYFSYDVKMKEKGDIPEGYSVSREKKERFSLILESASTNQTSMYLCASLRLASRHEQFFGPGTRLTVL.

This clonotype has ten or more counts. For the CDR3, the DNA is TGTGCCAGCAGTAAACGTCTACCGAAAAACATTCAGTACTTC. Residues: CASSKRLPKNIQYF. The chain couples TRBV28 to TRBJ2-4; D not resolved. This CDR3 is built from 14 residues. Germline V gene data show CDR1 as MDHEN and CDR2 as SYDVKM. V lost 5 bases and J 4 bases, leaving 12 bases between the germline ends.

In DNA form, the CDR3 reads TGTGCCAGCAGTTATATCGGGGCCAGTGAGAACATTCAGTACTTC. Residues: CASSYIGASENIQYF. The chain recombines TRBV6-5 with TRBJ2-4, with D perhaps assigned TRBD1 or TRBD2 (5 bases each). The V and J ends lost 3 bases and 7 bases respectively, with 16 bases between them. The length of the CDR3 is 15 residues. Germline values: CDR1 MNHEY, CDR2 SVGAGI.

The table lists this clonotype with many counts. CDR3 region: CASSLKRARSYEQYF. The CDR3 nucleotides are TGTGCCAGCAGTTTAAAGCGGGCCCGCTCCTACGAGCAGTACTTC. The rearrangement joins TRBV28 to TRBJ2-7; a possible D gene is TRBD2 (6 bases). CDR3 size: 15 residues. The V end was cut by 2 bases, the J end by 0 bases, with 11 bases between. The germline CDR1 and CDR2 sequences are MDHEN and SYDVKM. Complete variable domain (other parts from reference TRBV28 and TRBJ2-7): DVKVTQSSRYLVKRTGEKVFLECVQDMDHENMFWYRQDPGLGLRLIYFSYDVKMKEKGDIPEGYSVSREKKERFSLILESASTNQTSMYLCASSLKRARSYEQYFGPGTRLTVT.

This clonotype has ten or more counts. The rearrangement uses TRBV27 and TRBJ1-1, with D possibly matching TRBD1 (6 bases). Trimming shortened V by 4 bases and J by 4 bases, and 10 bases separated the two germline ends. Germline V gene data show CDR1 as MNHEY and CDR2 as SMNVEV (reference sequence). The CDR3 contains 13 residues. The CDR3 sequence: CASSYRESTEAFF. CDR3 sequence (DNA): TGTGCCAGCAGTTACAGGGAGAGCACTGAAGCTTTCTTT.

This clonotype was seen at least ten times. The chain uses TRBV9 and TRBJ2-2; D is tentatively TRBD1 or TRBD2 (5 bases each). Trimming pared 3 bases from V and 6 bases from J, leaving 27 bases between. CDR3 length: 19 residues. In germline, CDR1 is SGDLS, CDR2 YYNGEE. CDR3 residues: CASSEAPEAVGGQAGELFF. DNA of the CDR3: TGTGCCAGCAGCGAAGCCCCGGAAGCGGTTGGAGGACAAGCCGGGGAGCTGTTTTTT.